The clone carrying this TCR beta chain came up a few times. Its target is unknown. Here immunoSEQ multiplex PCR was the method, and the copy in TCRdb shows in-frame clones only, minus some. In the table there are approximately 6,200 clones, approximately 64% of which are singletons. This entry comes from a study of neoadjuvant nivolumab and ipilimumab in lung cancer. Per germline, CDR1 MNHEY and CDR2 SVGAGI. CDR3 length: 16 amino acids. With 2 bases removed from V and 6 bases from J, the gap between germline ends came to 19 bases. Study-wide results and caveats: Resected tumors had greater TCR richness and clonality than uninvolved lung. Only a small number of samples underwent TCR sequencing. Pathologic regression was not significantly tied to TCR clonality. From pretherapy to surgery, tumor richness and clonality rose with dual therapy.

This TCR came from an adult with non-small cell lung cancer. The chain employs TRBV6-5 and TRBJ1-1, with D maybe TRBD1 (5 bases). Sequencing was performed on tumor tissue, taken after neoadjuvant nivolumab, alone or with ipilimumab, at or shortly before surgery. The CDR3 nucleotides read TGTGCCAGCAGTTACAGTCTGGGGGGTGGCGAGGCTGAAGCTTTCTTT. Translating gives CASSYSLGGGEAEAFF.